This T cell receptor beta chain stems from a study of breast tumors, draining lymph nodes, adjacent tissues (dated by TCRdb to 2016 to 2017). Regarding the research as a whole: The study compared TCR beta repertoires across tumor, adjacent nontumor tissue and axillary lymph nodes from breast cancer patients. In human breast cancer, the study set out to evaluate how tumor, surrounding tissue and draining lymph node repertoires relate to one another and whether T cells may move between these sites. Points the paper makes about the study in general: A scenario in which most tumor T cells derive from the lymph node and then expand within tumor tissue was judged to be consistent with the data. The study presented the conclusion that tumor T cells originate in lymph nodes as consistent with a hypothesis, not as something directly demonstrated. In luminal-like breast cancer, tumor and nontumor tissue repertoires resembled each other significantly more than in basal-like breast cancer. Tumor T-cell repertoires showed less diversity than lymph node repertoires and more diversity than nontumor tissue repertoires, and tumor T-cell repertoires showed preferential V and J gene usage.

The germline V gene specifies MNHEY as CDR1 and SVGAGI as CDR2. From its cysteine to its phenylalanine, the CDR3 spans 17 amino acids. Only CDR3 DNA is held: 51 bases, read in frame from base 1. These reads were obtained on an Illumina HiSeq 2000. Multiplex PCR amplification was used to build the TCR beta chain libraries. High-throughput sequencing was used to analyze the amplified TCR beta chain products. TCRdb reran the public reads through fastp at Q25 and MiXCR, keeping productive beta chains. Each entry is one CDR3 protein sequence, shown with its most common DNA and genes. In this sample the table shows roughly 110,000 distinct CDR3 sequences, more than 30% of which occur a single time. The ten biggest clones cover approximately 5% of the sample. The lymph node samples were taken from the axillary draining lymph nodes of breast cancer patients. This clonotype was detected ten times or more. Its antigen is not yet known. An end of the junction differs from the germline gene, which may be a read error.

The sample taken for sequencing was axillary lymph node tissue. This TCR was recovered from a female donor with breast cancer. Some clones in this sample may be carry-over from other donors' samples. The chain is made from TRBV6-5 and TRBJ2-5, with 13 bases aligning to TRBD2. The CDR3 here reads CASSHSTSGGRRETQYF. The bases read TGTGCCAGCAGTCACTCGACTAGCGGGGGGAGGCGGGAGACCCAGTACTTC.